These 5 T cell receptor beta chains were sequenced from one sample in a study of blood T cell repertoires in COVID-19 (dated by TCRdb to the early 2020s). The library was generated by the immunoSEQ multiplex PCR assay. Entries here come from immuneACCESS through TCRdb and include only in-frame sequences with V and J called. Some clones fail to appear in such tables; in the studies checked, an unresolved V gene covers under half of the shortfall, and the cause of the remainder is unknown. The sample data list approximately 200,000 clones, and less than 90% of these were observed just once. Roughly 4.6% of the sample comes from the top ten. The sequencing sample was made of peripheral blood. These receptors came from an older woman who had recovered from COVID-19.

Only one count was recorded for this clone. V and J are TRBV29-1 and TRBJ2-2; perhaps TRBD2 as D (5 bases). This CDR3 is 16 amino acids long. V was clipped by 6 bases and J by 5 bases, with 22 bases between them. Germline CDR1 reads SQVTM; CDR2 reads ANQGSEA. CDR3 bases: TGCAGCGTCCCTGCCAGGTCTCCGGGGTGGACCGGGGAGCTGTTTTTT. Residues: CSVPARSPGWTGELFF.

This chain uses TRBV2 with TRBJ2-1; TRBD1 might be the D (5 bases). Between the trimmed V and J ends, which lost 4 bases and 5 bases, there was a span of 9 bases. The CDR3 extends over 13 amino acids. Germline lookup yields CDR1 SNHLY and CDR2 FYNNEI. CDR3 nucleotides: TGTGCCAGCAGTGTGGGGCGTGACAATGAGCAGTTCTTC. Translation: CASSVGRDNEQFF.

The CDR3 DNA reads TGTGCCAGCAGGCTTAGCAGGCCGGGGTCCTACGAGCAGTACTTC. It yields the protein CASRLSRPGSYEQYF. The chain is built from TRBV6-6 and TRBJ2-7, with TRBD2 as a possible D gene (5 bases). Trimming cost V 6 bases and J 1 base, with 16 bases left between them. The CDR3 has 15 residues. The V gene's germline CDR1 is MNHNY and CDR2 SVGAGI (reference sequence).

This chain uses TRBV3-1 (or the pseudogene TRBV3-2) with TRBJ1-2; D uncertain. Germline CDR1 is LGHDT and CDR2 is YNNKEL (reference sequence). The V end lost 1 base, the J end lost 5 bases, and 11 bases lay between the germline ends. The length of the CDR3 is 14 residues. In DNA form, the CDR3 reads TGTGCCAGCAGCCAAGGTGGTGACTCTTATGGCTACACCTTC. Residues: CASSQGGDSYGYTF.

This chain uses TRBV5-1 with TRBJ1-1; the D is unclear. V lost 0 bases, J lost 4 bases, and 7 bases lay in between. The CDR3 runs 13 residues. The V gene's germline CDR1 is SGHRS and CDR2 YFSETQ. The CDR3, as DNA: TGCGCCAGCAGCTTGGGGGGAGTCACTGAAGCTTTCTTT. As protein: CASSLGGVTEAFF. Full variable domain (outside the CDR3, taken from reference TRBV5-1 and TRBJ1-1): KAGVTQTPRYLIKTRGQQVTLSCSPISGHRSVSWYQQTPGQGLQFLFEYFSETQRNKGNFPGRFSGRQFSNSRSEMNVSTLELGDSALYLCASSLGGVTEAFFGQGTRLTVV.